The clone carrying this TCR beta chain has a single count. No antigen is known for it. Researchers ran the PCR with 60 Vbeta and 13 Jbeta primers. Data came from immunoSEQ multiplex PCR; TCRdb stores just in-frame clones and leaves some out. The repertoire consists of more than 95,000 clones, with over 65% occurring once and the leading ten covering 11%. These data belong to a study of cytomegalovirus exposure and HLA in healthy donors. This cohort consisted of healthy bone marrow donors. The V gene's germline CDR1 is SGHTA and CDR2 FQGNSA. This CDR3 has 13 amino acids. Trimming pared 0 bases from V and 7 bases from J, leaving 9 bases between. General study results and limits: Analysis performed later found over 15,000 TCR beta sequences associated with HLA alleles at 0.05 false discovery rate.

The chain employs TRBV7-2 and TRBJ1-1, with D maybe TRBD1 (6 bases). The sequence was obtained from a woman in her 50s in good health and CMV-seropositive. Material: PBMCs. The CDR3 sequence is CASSLARRGEAFF. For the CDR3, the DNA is TGTGCCAGCAGCTTAGCGCGCAGGGGTGAAGCTTTCTTT.